This is a list of T cell receptor beta chains from one sample in a study of T cell responses to AZD1222 COVID-19 vaccine. Sequencing used immunoSEQ multiplex PCR; TCRdb keeps in-frame clones, though not all of them. The sample has about 220,000 clones, roughly 91% seen once. Source: peripheral blood, taken on day 0 of MenACWY control vaccination. These receptors all stem from an adult in good health. The CDR3 runs from the conserved cysteine through the conserved F or W.

j_gene | v_gene | CDR3aa
TRBJ2-5 | TRBV15 | CATSRAPDGVETQYF
TRBJ1-1 | TRBV5-1 | CASSLRQQNTEAFF
TRBJ2-7 | TRBV9 | CASSVVGTEGYEQYF
TRBJ2-5 | TRBV7-2 | CASSLVLAGGKETQYF
TRBJ1-6 | TRBV6-5 | CASTTPSGSNSPLHF
TRBJ1-3 | TRBV28 | CASRELESGNTIYF
TRBJ1-5 | TRBV19 | CASSPIADSSNQPQHF
TRBJ2-5 | TRBV5-4 | CASSLAGAETQYF
TRBJ1-5 | TRBV12-5 | CASGLATGYSNQPQHF
TRBJ1-1 | TRBV6-2/TRBV6-3 | CASSFLRGALNTEAFF
TRBJ1-6 | TRBV5-1 | CATKRDSHYNSPLHF
TRBJ2-5 | TRBV5-1 | CASSLAGGQETQYF
TRBJ2-5 | TRBV5-4 | CASSSRDSRLQYF
TRBJ1-2 | TRBV6-5 | CASSYRHAGYTF
TRBJ2-7 | TRBV12-3/TRBV12-4 | CASSPGTWEQYF
TRBJ1-5 | TRBV7-8 | CASSLEAAYSNQPQHF
TRBJ1-2 | TRBV4-3 | CASSQDRTGLGYGYTF
TRBJ1-1 | TRBV6-1 | CASTRRGMSEAFF
TRBJ1-1 | TRBV5-1 | CASSLGAGEAFF
TRBJ2-1 | TRBV7-6 | CASSSQEGDEQFF
TRBJ1-5 | TRBV6-5 | CASSYSRTGRNQPQHF
TRBJ2-7 | TRBV2 | CAAGRDSYEQYF
TRBJ2-1 | TRBV6-2/TRBV6-3 | CASSSRHEQFF
TRBJ1-1 | TRBV5-4 | CASSLREGLGAFF
TRBJ1-5 | TRBV7-2 | CASSTRGGNQPQHF
TRBJ2-7 | TRBV28 | CASSSPGPGTYEQYF
TRBJ1-2 | TRBV7-2 | CASSLEGTYGYTF
TRBJ1-6 | TRBV7-8 | CASSPTLQYSPLHF
TRBJ1-1 | TRBV19 | CASSMGQGAKTEAFF
TRBJ1-2 | TRBV5-6 | CASIESAGYGYTF
TRBJ1-2 | TRBV6-1 | CASSPGGSGYGYTF
TRBJ1-1 | TRBV10-3 | CAIRRGNTEAFF
TRBJ1-6 | TRBV5-6 | CASRFQGLYNSPLHF
TRBJ2-2 | TRBV7-2 | CASSLFRTTGELFF
TRBJ1-1 | TRBV10-3 | CAISESAGGTEAFF
TRBJ1-5 | TRBV5-1 | CASSLGTGGRGQPQHF
TRBJ1-2 | TRBV6-5 | CASSPQQDYYGYTF
TRBJ1-3 | TRBV10-3 | CAISESEHVSGNTIYF
TRBJ1-1 | TRBV28 | CASSTGTGEEAFF
TRBJ2-3 | TRBV11-1 | CASSPQRVGDTQYF
TRBJ1-5 | TRBV6-5 | CASSRDKAGNQPQHF
TRBJ1-5 | TRBV7-6 | CASSDGQGWNQPQHF